Presented here are 28 T cell receptor beta chains from one specimen sequenced in a study of cytomegalovirus exposure and HLA in healthy donors. The PCR used 60 Vbeta and 13 Jbeta primers. Profiling relied on immunoSEQ multiplex PCR, and the TCRdb table lists in-frame clones only, not all of them. The repertoire holds over 250,000 clones, with 86% as singletons. Sequenced sample: PBMCs. The receptors come from a man aged 35 to 55 in good health and CMV-seropositive.

With regard to this clone: In the same sample, other DNA sequences code for this CDR3. The chain carries TRBV29-1 and TRBJ2-7; TRBD2 aligns across 7 bases. Germline CDR1 is SQVTM and CDR2 is ANQGSEA. J gave up 0 bases and V 6 bases, and 8 bases lay outside the gene matches. This CDR3 spans 14 amino acids. The CDR3 region is CSVRLAGSSYEQYF. The CDR3, as DNA: TGCAGCGTACGACTAGCAGGGAGCTCCTACGAGCAGTACTTC.

The rearrangement uses TRBV29-1 and TRBJ2-1, with TRBD2 matching over 9 bases. The CDR3 has 12 residues. Germline-derived CDR1 and CDR2 are SQVTM and ANQGSEA. V trimming: 4 bases; J trimming: 11 bases; junction bases outside the gene matches: 6. Written as DNA, the CDR3 is TGCAGCGTTGGTTGGCGGGAGGGTCAGCAGTTCTTC. Its translation is CSVGWREGQQFF.

J is TRBJ2-7 and V is TRBV9; 11 nucleotides align to TRBD1. Germline CDR1 reads SGDLS; CDR2 reads YYNGEE. The CDR3 contains 14 residues. Unmatched junction bases numbered 4, after V lost 2 bases and J lost 6 bases. In DNA, the CDR3 is TGTGCCAGCAGCGTGACCGGGACAGGGGGCGAGCAGTACTTC. Its translation is CASSVTGTGGEQYF.

The V call is TRBV29-1, the J call TRBJ2-1, with D possibly TRBD2 on 6 matching bases. This CDR3 region has 15 residues. V was shortened by 7 bases and J by 2 bases, with 18 bases between the two germline ends. Germline loops: CDR1 SQVTM, CDR2 ANQGSEA. The CDR3 reads CSATAVWGAYNEQFF. The CDR3 DNA reads as TGCAGCGCAACTGCCGTGTGGGGGGCCTACAATGAGCAGTTCTTC.

This clone was observed once. V and J are TRBV11-2 and TRBJ1-2; weak D call: TRBD1 (6 bases). This CDR3 region has 14 residues. The germline V and J ends were trimmed by 5 bases and 1 base, with 11 bases remaining between them. CDR1 and CDR2 (germline): SGHAT, FQNNGV. The chain's CDR3 is CASSMGQDNYGYTF. The CDR3 bases are TGTGCCAGCAGCATGGGACAAGATAACTATGGCTACACCTTC.

This clone was recorded only once. The V gene is TRBV19, the J gene TRBJ2-5, with D unresolved. Germline V gives CDR1 LNHDA, CDR2 SQIVND (reference sequence). The CDR3 consists of 14 residues. The V gene lost 6 bases and the J gene lost 0 bases, with 11 bases spanning the gap. CDR3 sequence (DNA): TGTGCCAGTAGACTAACGTGGGACCAAGAGACCCAGTACTTC. As protein: CASRLTWDQETQYF.

As concerns this clone: The germline gene is not matched at one end of the junction; a read error may be the cause. This chain uses TRBV7-9 with TRBJ1-3; 9 bases align to TRBD1. Germline assignment: CDR1 SEHNR and CDR2 FQNEAQ (reference sequence). The CDR3 loop spans 16 amino acids. For the CDR3, the DNA is TGTTCCAGCAGCTTGGGGGGACAGGGCCCAGGAAACACCATATATTTT. Its protein product is CSSSLGGQGPGNTIYF.

This clone came up once. This sequence joins TRBV18 and TRBJ2-3, with no clear D. V was clipped by 3 bases and J by 5 bases, with 6 bases between them. The CDR3 has 12 residues. The V gene's germline CDR1 is KGHSH and CDR2 LQKENI. CDR3 residues: CASSPSRDTQYF. The CDR3 DNA reads as TGTGCCAGCTCACCGTCCAGAGATACGCAGTATTTT.

The genes are TRBV7-8 and TRBJ1-1, with D possibly TRBD1 on 6 matching bases. The CDR3 spans 12 residues. Germline V CDR1 and CDR2: SGHVS, FQNEAQ. V was trimmed by 2 bases and J by 5 bases, leaving 6 bases between them. CDR3 protein: CASSLRGTEAFF. CDR3 sequence (DNA): TGTGCCAGCAGCTTAAGGGGGACTGAAGCTTTCTTT.

The chain employs TRBV11-2 and TRBJ2-2; TRBD1 matches 8 bases. The CDR3 covers 19 residues. CDR1 SGHAT and CDR2 FQNNGV come from the germline V gene. The V gene end was trimmed by 3 bases and the J gene end by 3 bases; junction bases not matched to a gene: 15. The CDR3 sequence is CASSFRHRSVTGDTGELFF. The CDR3, as DNA: TGTGCCAGCAGCTTCCGTCACCGGTCCGTGACAGGGGACACCGGGGAGCTGTTTTTT.

The DNA of the CDR3 is TGTGCCAGCTCAGCCGGACAGGGTGGGGAAAAACTGTTTTTT. Translation gives CASSAGQGGEKLFF. The chain recombines TRBV18 with TRBJ1-4, with 8 positions matching TRBD1. With 5 bases clipped from V and 8 bases from J, the junction kept 7 bases outside the gene matches. The CDR3 length is 14 residues. Germline V gives CDR1 KGHSH, CDR2 LQKENI.

This clone was counted a few times. The chain employs TRBV9 and TRBJ2-2; D is unclear. The CDR3 is made up of 13 amino acids. V shed 2 bases and J shed 8 bases, with 10 bases lying between them. Germline V gives CDR1 SGDLS, CDR2 YYNGEE. In nucleotides, the CDR3 is TGTGCCAGCAGCGTGACTCGATGGGGGGAGCTGTTTTTT. Amino acids: CASSVTRWGELFF.

The chain uses TRBV11-1 and TRBJ2-7, with 7 bases lining up with TRBD2. J gave up 0 bases and V 6 bases, and 8 bases lay outside the gene matches. The CDR3 covers 15 residues. CDR1 is SGHAT and CDR2 is FQDESV in the germline V gene (reference sequence). In nucleotides, the CDR3 is TGTGCCAGCAGACTAACTAGCGCCAGCTCCTACGAGCAGTACTTC. It specifies CASRLTSASSYEQYF.

The rearrangement links TRBV27 to TRBJ1-6; weak D call: TRBD1 (5 bases). The V gene lost 0 bases and the J gene lost 9 bases, with 15 bases spanning the gap. The CDR3 runs to 16 residues. CDR1 is MNHEY, CDR2 SMNVEV, per germline (reference sequence). CDR3 loop: CASSLSGRGTGSPLHF. As DNA, the CDR3 is TGTGCCAGCAGTTTATCAGGGCGGGGCACGGGTTCACCCCTCCACTTT.

The chain uses TRBV19 and TRBJ2-1; TRBD2 is a possible D gene (6 bases). The CDR3 length is 15 residues. V lost 2 bases and J lost 3, with 11 bases in between. Germline V gives CDR1 LNHDA, CDR2 SQIVND (reference sequence). The CDR3 bases are TGTGCCAGTAGTATAAGGGGACTTCACTACAATGAGCAGTTCTTC. Its translation is CASSIRGLHYNEQFF.

The rearrangement joins TRBV6-5 to TRBJ2-7; D gene unclear. The germline gives CDR1 MNHEY, CDR2 SVGAGI. The CDR3 runs 14 residues. V lost 2 bases, J lost 0 bases, and 8 bases lay in between. Written as DNA, the CDR3 is TGTGCCAGCAGTTACCGCGGTAGCTCCTACGAGCAGTACTTC. Encoded protein: CASSYRGSSYEQYF.

J is TRBJ2-7 and V is TRBV2; D might be TRBD1 (5 bases). The V gene lost 4 bases and the J gene lost 0 bases, with 10 bases spanning the gap. CDR3 length equals 14 residues. In germline, CDR1 is SNHLY, CDR2 FYNNEI. The CDR3 sequence is CASSATDHSYEQYF. CDR3 sequence (DNA): TGTGCCAGCAGTGCGACAGATCACTCCTACGAGCAGTACTTC.

The chain combines TRBV7-9 with TRBJ2-3; 11 nucleotides match TRBD1. CDR1 and CDR2 (germline): SEHNR, FQNEAQ (reference sequence). Losses at the gene ends were 1 base for V and 4 bases for J; bases not matched to a gene: 10. The CDR3 is 18 residues long. The CDR3 DNA follows: TGTGCCAGCAGCTTAGTCCCTCTGGACAGGGGGCCGTCAGATACGCAGTATTTT. This encodes CASSLVPLDRGPSDTQYF.

V usage is TRBV4-1 and J usage is TRBJ2-7; TRBD1 is a possible D gene (5 bases). The V end lost 4 bases, the J end lost 5 bases, and 15 bases lay between the germline ends. Germline V gene sequence: CDR1 MGHRA, CDR2 YSYEKL. The CDR3 spans 14 residues. The DNA for the CDR3 is TGCGCCAGCAGCCCTGAGCCACAGGCGGACGAGCAGTACTTC. This encodes CASSPEPQADEQYF.

This clone was seen a few times. The chain couples TRBV7-6 to TRBJ2-1; D remains ambiguous. Trimming shortened V by 5 bases and J by 0 bases, and 5 bases separated the two germline ends. The CDR3 runs to 13 residues. Germline V CDR1 and CDR2: SGHVS, FNYEAQ. CDR3 amino acids: CASSPSSYNEQFF. The CDR3 DNA reads as TGTGCCAGCAGCCCGAGCTCCTACAATGAGCAGTTCTTC.

The CDR3 loop is CASSLIRVQETQYF. The CDR3 DNA sequence: TGTGCCAGCAGCTTAATCAGGGTCCAAGAGACCCAGTACTTC. The gene calls are TRBV7-8 and TRBJ2-5, with D possibly TRBD1 on 5 matching bases. The CDR3 totals 14 residues. Trimming cost V 2 bases and J 1 base, with 8 bases left between them. The V gene's germline CDR1 is SGHVS and CDR2 FQNEAQ.

This clone was picked up one time. The V and J genes are TRBV28 and TRBJ1-2; TRBD1 aligns across 8 bases. V trimming: 5 bases; J trimming: 5 bases; junction bases outside the gene matches: 10. This CDR3 region has 15 residues. The germline gives CDR1 MDHEN, CDR2 SYDVKM. The CDR3 nucleotides read TGTGCCAGCAGTCTGTCGGACAGGGCCTCTTATGGCTACACCTTC. Protein product: CASSLSDRASYGYTF.

This sequence joins TRBV11-2 and TRBJ1-1, with TRBD1 identical over 9 bases. Germline CDR1 SGHAT, CDR2 FQNNGV. V shed 5 bases, J shed 3 bases, and the junction held 13 bases outside the gene matches. This CDR3 region has 17 residues. This CDR3 reads CASSPGTGRSRHTEAFF. The CDR3 DNA reads TGTGCCAGCAGCCCCGGGACAGGGCGAAGTAGGCACACTGAAGCTTTCTTT.

V is TRBV28 and J is TRBJ2-2, with D unclear. Deletions cut 2 bases from V and 6 bases from J, with 7 bases between. Germline lookup yields CDR1 MDHEN and CDR2 SYDVKM. This CDR3 comprises 13 residues. The CDR3 protein is CASSLKLPGELFF. For the CDR3, the DNA is TGTGCCAGCAGTTTAAAACTACCCGGGGAGCTGTTTTTT.

This clone was seen a handful of times. The same CDR3 also results from other DNA sequences found in this sample. The chain employs TRBV7-9 and TRBJ2-2; D unresolved. Trimming pared 1 base from V and 5 bases from J, leaving 5 bases between. This CDR3 comprises 13 residues. CDR1 is SEHNR and CDR2 is FQNEAQ in the germline V gene (reference sequence). CDR3 nucleotides: TGTGCCAGCAGCTTAGGTTCTACCGGGGAGCTGTTTTTT. Translation gives CASSLGSTGELFF.

The chain combines TRBV27 with TRBJ2-3; a weak D match, TRBD2 (7 bases). V was shortened by 8 bases and J by 4 bases, with 16 bases between the two germline ends. Germline V gives CDR1 MNHEY, CDR2 SMNVEV (reference sequence). The CDR3 length is 14 residues. CDR3 nucleotides: TGTGCCAGCCGGTCGTCGGGGGGCGCAGATACGCAGTATTTT. Protein product: CASRSSGGADTQYF.

The V call is TRBV7-9, the J call TRBJ2-1; D is ambiguous. CDR3 length: 14 amino acids. Trimming cost V 6 bases and J 3 bases, with 12 bases left between them. From germline, CDR1 is SEHNR and CDR2 FQNEAQ (reference sequence). This CDR3 reads CASRRDNVYNEQFF. CDR3 sequence (DNA): TGTGCCAGCAGACGCGACAACGTCTACAATGAGCAGTTCTTC.

The rearrangement links TRBV29-1 to TRBJ1-1, with 8 nucleotides matching TRBD1. CDR1 is SQVTM, CDR2 ANQGSEA, per germline. This CDR3 is built from 12 residues. V trimming: 5 bases; J trimming: 4 bases; junction bases outside the gene matches: 3. CDR3 nucleotides: TGCAGCGTTTCCGGACAGGGCACTGAAGCTTTCTTT. Translating gives CSVSGQGTEAFF.